The 23 T cell receptor beta chains presented below share a single source sample, sequenced in a study of T cell responses to AZD1222 COVID-19 vaccine. Some clones are missing from TCRdb's copy, which holds only in-frame ones; the method was immunoSEQ multiplex PCR. This sample has nearly 110,000 clones, with approximately 90% found just once. This material consisted of peripheral blood, taken on day 0 of AZD1222 vaccination. Every receptor here comes from an adult in good health.

The V call is TRBV19, the J call TRBJ2-2; 9 bases fit TRBD1. CDR1 LNHDA and CDR2 SQIVND come from the germline V gene (reference sequence). After removal of 7 bases from V and 6 bases from J, the junction contained 9 bases not matched to a gene. The CDR3 is made up of 15 amino acids. This CDR3 reads CASTGDRVSAGELFF. For the CDR3, the DNA is TGTGCCAGTACGGGGGACAGGGTGAGCGCCGGGGAGCTGTTTTTT.

V and J are TRBV24-1 and TRBJ2-2; 12 bases align to TRBD2. With 6 bases clipped from V and 7 bases from J, the junction kept 2 bases outside the gene matches. The CDR3 spans 14 residues. Germline assignment: CDR1 KGHDR and CDR2 SFDVKD. CDR3 region: CATSPGLAGGELFF. CDR3 in DNA: TGTGCCACCAGTCCGGGACTAGCGGGCGGGGAGCTGTTTTTT.

This chain joins TRBV19 and TRBJ1-2, with TRBD1 matching 7 bases. This CDR3 has 14 amino acids. CDR1 is LNHDA and CDR2 is SQIVND in the germline V gene (reference sequence). V lost 3 bases and J lost 5; bases outside the gene matches: 6. CDR3 sequence (DNA): TGTGCCAGTAGTATGGAACAGGGGAAGTATGGCTACACCTTC. Its protein is CASSMEQGKYGYTF.

This clone was counted between two and nine times. V is TRBV12-5 and J is TRBJ1-4; D is possibly TRBD1 (6 bases). Trimming removed 5 bases at V and 5 bases at J, with 15 bases between. The CDR3 runs 15 residues. Germline V gene lookup returns CDR1 LGHNT and CDR2 FRNRAP. In nucleotides, the CDR3 is TGTGCTAGTGGTCTACACAGGGATCTGAATGAAAAACTGTTTTTT. Amino acids: CASGLHRDLNEKLFF.

The genes are TRBV4-3 and TRBJ2-1, with 7 bases lining up with TRBD1. The ends lost 3 bases at V and 8 bases at J; junction bases unmatched: 16. The CDR3 sequence is 17 residues long. Per the germline V gene, CDR1 is LGHNA and CDR2 is YSLEER. The CDR3 region has the DNA TGCGCCAGCAGCCAGACAGGGTACGGGTCCGAAATCGATGAGCAGTTCTTC. Its protein product is CASSQTGYGSEIDEQFF.

The CDR3 DNA follows: TGTGCCAGCAGTAAGGACGGCTCCTACGAGCAGTACTTC. Its translation: CASSKDGSYEQYF. The V gene is TRBV6-6, the J gene TRBJ2-7; no clear D. Deletions cut 5 bases from V and 0 bases from J, with 8 bases between. Looked up from germline, CDR1 is MNHNY and CDR2 is SVGAGI (reference sequence). This CDR3 has 13 residues.

This chain links TRBV6-4 with TRBJ1-5; D gene ambiguous. CDR1 and CDR2 from the germline V gene are MRHNA and SNTAGT. V dropped 4 bases and J dropped 4 bases, with 11 bases sitting between them. CDR3 size: 14 residues. The CDR3 protein is CASSANGDNQPQHF. CDR3 DNA: TGTGCCAGCAGTGCTAACGGCGATAATCAGCCCCAGCATTTT.

V is TRBV18 and J is TRBJ2-1; D not resolved. Germline values: CDR1 KGHSH, CDR2 LQKENI. CDR3 size: 16 residues. Trimming removed 2 bases at V and 5 bases at J, with 16 bases between. In DNA form, the CDR3 reads TGTGCCAGCTCACCAAGGACCGTTCCCCCCCACAATGAGCAGTTCTTC. Its protein is CASSPRTVPPHNEQFF. Full variable domain (rest looked up from reference TRBV18 and TRBJ2-1): NAGVMQNPRHLVRRRGQEARLRCSPMKGHSHVYWYRQLPEEGLKFMVYLQKENIIDESGMPKERFSAEFPKEGPSILRIQQVVRGDSAAYFCASSPRTVPPHNEQFFGPGTRLTVL.

The chain joins TRBV7-8 to TRBJ2-5, with 11 bases aligning to TRBD2. V lost 1 base, J lost 4 bases, and 8 bases stayed unmatched. This CDR3 is 17 amino acids long. The germline CDR1 and CDR2 sequences are SGHVS and FQNEAQ. Here the CDR3 reads CASSLGASGGMVETQYF. The CDR3 nucleotides are TGTGCCAGCAGCTTAGGGGCTAGCGGGGGGATGGTAGAGACCCAGTACTTC.

This sequence joins TRBV6-4 and TRBJ2-3, with 8 bases fitting TRBD2. CDR3 length: 15 amino acids. J lost 2 bases, V lost 7 bases, and 8 bases had no gene match. Germline assignment: CDR1 MRHNA and CDR2 SNTAGT. The CDR3 loop reads CASTLSGNPTDTQYF. CDR3 nucleotides: TGTGCCAGCACCCTTAGCGGGAATCCCACAGATACGCAGTATTTT.

V usage is TRBV28 and J usage is TRBJ1-5, with D perhaps TRBD1 (5 bases). Trimming left V 5 bases short and J 2 bases short, with 13 bases between. Germline V gives CDR1 MDHEN, CDR2 SYDVKM. The CDR3 sequence is 15 residues long. Here the CDR3 reads CASSTPLGGNQPQHF. CDR3 coding DNA: TGTGCCAGCAGTACCCCCTTGGGGGGCAATCAGCCCCAGCATTTT.

The V gene is TRBV27, the J gene TRBJ2-7; D might be TRBD1 (5 bases). The germline CDR1 and CDR2 sequences are MNHEY and SMNVEV (reference sequence). Trimming removed 2 bases from V and 2 bases from J, with 16 bases in between. The CDR3 is 16 amino acids. CDR3: CASSLARTQGTYEQYF. The DNA of the CDR3 is TGTGCCAGCAGTTTAGCCCGCACTCAGGGCACCTACGAGCAGTACTTC.

The chain couples TRBV6-5 to TRBJ1-2; D is possibly TRBD1 (5 bases). Trimming pared 7 bases from V and 8 bases from J, leaving 17 bases between. This CDR3 region has 13 residues. Germline loops: CDR1 MNHEY, CDR2 SVGAGI. This CDR3 is CASTWGDFGGYTF. The CDR3 nucleotides read TGTGCCAGCACCTGGGGGGACTTCGGAGGCTACACCTTC.

The V call is TRBV4-3, the J call TRBJ2-3; D may match TRBD1 or TRBD2 (5 bases each). Trimming stripped 0 bases from V and 3 bases from J, with 13 bases between. The CDR3 covers 16 residues. CDR1 is LGHNA, CDR2 YSLEER, per germline. CDR3 amino acids: CASSQDRRGPTDTQYF. The CDR3 bases are TGCGCCAGCAGCCAAGATCGTAGGGGACCAACAGATACGCAGTATTTT.

The rearrangement links TRBV9 to TRBJ2-2; 9 bases line up with TRBD1. CDR1 is SGDLS and CDR2 is YYNGEE in the germline V gene. Unmatched junction bases numbered 6, after V lost 4 bases and J lost 5 bases. CDR3 length equals 15 residues. The CDR3 coding sequence is TGTGCCAGCAGCCCTGGGACAGGGTTGACCGGGGAGCTGTTTTTT. Translating gives CASSPGTGLTGELFF.

This clone was counted once. The genes are TRBV7-9 and TRBJ2-4; a possible D gene is TRBD1 (6 bases). V dropped 2 bases and J dropped 0 bases, with 11 bases sitting between them. Germline V gene data show CDR1 as SEHNR and CDR2 as FQNEAQ (reference sequence). This CDR3 is 16 amino acids long. The CDR3 region has the DNA TGTGCCAGCAGCTTAATCGGGACACCAGCCAAAAACATTCAGTACTTC. The encoded protein is CASSLIGTPAKNIQYF.

The chain combines TRBV9 with TRBJ1-2, with no clear D. Germline V gene data show CDR1 as SGDLS and CDR2 as YYNGEE. Trimming stripped 0 bases from V and 3 bases from J, with 9 bases between. The CDR3 covers 14 residues. DNA of the CDR3: TGTGCCAGCAGCGTAGAGGCAGCACACTATGGCTACACCTTC. Its translation is CASSVEAAHYGYTF.

The chain combines TRBV12-3 or TRBV12-4 with TRBJ2-1, with 11 bases that match TRBD2. The CDR3 runs to 13 residues. The trim removed 1 base at V and 12 bases at J, leaving 2 bases unmatched. CDR3 DNA: TGTGCCAGCAGTTTAGGGCTAGCGGGGGGGCAGTTCTTC. Encoded protein: CASSLGLAGGQFF.

This clone was seen a handful of times. The chain uses TRBV7-9 and TRBJ2-7, with 7 bases aligning to TRBD1. The J segment lost 6 bases and the V segment lost 4 bases, leaving 6 bases of the junction unmatched. The CDR3 has 13 amino acids. The germline CDR1 and CDR2 sequences are SEHNR and FQNEAQ (reference sequence). The CDR3 spells CASSSGQFLEQYF. Here the CDR3 DNA reads TGTGCCAGCAGCTCGGGACAGTTTCTCGAGCAGTACTTC.

The chain links TRBV27 to TRBJ1-5; maybe TRBD1 (5 bases). The CDR3 has 15 residues. Germline V gene lookup returns CDR1 MNHEY and CDR2 SMNVEV (reference sequence). V lost 4 bases, J lost 4 bases, and 14 bases lay in between. The CDR3, as DNA: TGTGCCAGCAGTTGGGACGACACGGCAAATCAGCCCCAGCATTTT. This encodes CASSWDDTANQPQHF.

This clone has only a few counts. The rearrangement uses TRBV28 and TRBJ1-4; TRBD1 aligns across 7 bases. Germline CDR1 and CDR2: MDHEN and SYDVKM. The CDR3 consists of 15 residues. V gave up 6 bases and J gave up 8 bases; unmatched junction bases: 12. The CDR3 sequence is CASRPRTGLLEKLFF. CDR3 in DNA: TGTGCCAGCAGACCCAGGACAGGCCTCTTGGAAAAACTGTTTTTT. Full variable domain (rest looked up from reference TRBV28 and TRBJ1-4): DVKVTQSSRYLVKRTGEKVFLECVQDMDHENMFWYRQDPGLGLRLIYFSYDVKMKEKGDIPEGYSVSREKKERFSLILESASTNQTSMYLCASRPRTGLLEKLFFGSGTQLSVL.

The chain carries TRBV18 and TRBJ2-3; maybe TRBD2 (6 bases). The germline V gene has CDR1 KGHSH and CDR2 LQKENI. V lost 2 bases and J 2 bases, leaving 20 bases between the germline ends. The CDR3 covers 18 residues. The CDR3 is CASSPIPVGGGTTDTQYF. Here the CDR3 DNA reads TGTGCCAGCTCACCAATCCCAGTCGGGGGAGGAACCACAGATACGCAGTATTTT.

This clone was observed a single time. The chain is built from TRBV4-2 and TRBJ2-2, with no clear D. CDR3 length: 12 residues. The germline V and J ends were trimmed by 4 bases and 5 bases, with 5 bases remaining between them. Germline assignment: CDR1 LGHNA and CDR2 YNFKEQ. The CDR3 spells CASSPRTGELFF. Written as DNA, the CDR3 is TGTGCCAGCAGCCCACGGACCGGGGAGCTGTTTTTT.